The clone carrying this T cell receptor beta chain was detected ten times or more. The antigen is undetermined. The sample comes from a study of beta chain features in type 1 diabetes. Study findings and constraints: Short templates might get an advantage during PCR, and this would be equal in patients and controls.

Sequencing targeted expressed TCRB transcripts, as all isolated RNA had been reverse transcribed. Here immunoSEQ multiplex PCR was the method, and the copy in TCRdb shows in-frame clones only, minus some. The sample lists more than 120,000 clones, around 9.3% occurring once. The CDR3 sequence is 14 residues long. The junction had 4 bases not matched to a gene; V was cut back by 4 bases and J by 2 bases. Looked up from germline, CDR1 is SGHRS and CDR2 is YFSETQ. V usage is TRBV5-1 and J usage is TRBJ2-5; the match to TRBD1 covers 8 bases. The sequence came from a man aged 18 to 29 in good health. The sample comprised naive CD4+ T cells from blood. This chain's CDR3 is CASSQGQAQETQYF. The CDR3 bases are TGCGCCAGCAGCCAGGGACAGGCACAAGAGACCCAGTACTTC.